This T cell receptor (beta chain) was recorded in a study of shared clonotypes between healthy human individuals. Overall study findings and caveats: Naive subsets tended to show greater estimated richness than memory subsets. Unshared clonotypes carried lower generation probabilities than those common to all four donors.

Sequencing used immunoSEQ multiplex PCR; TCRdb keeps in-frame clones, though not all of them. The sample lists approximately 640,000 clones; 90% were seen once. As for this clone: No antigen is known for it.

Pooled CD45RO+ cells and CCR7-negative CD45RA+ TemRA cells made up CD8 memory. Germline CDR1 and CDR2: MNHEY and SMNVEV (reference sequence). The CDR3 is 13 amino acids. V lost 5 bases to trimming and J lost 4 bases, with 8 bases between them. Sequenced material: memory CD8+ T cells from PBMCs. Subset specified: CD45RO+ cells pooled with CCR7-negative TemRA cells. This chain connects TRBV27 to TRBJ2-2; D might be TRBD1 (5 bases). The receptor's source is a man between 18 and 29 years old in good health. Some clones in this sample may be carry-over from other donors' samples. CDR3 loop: CASSQQVTGELFF. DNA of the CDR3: TGTGCCAGCAGTCAACAGGTCACCGGGGAGCTGTTTTTT.